One sample yielded the 30 T cell receptor beta chains listed below, sequenced in a study of shared clonotypes between healthy human individuals. Sequenced by immunoSEQ multiplex PCR; TCRdb stores in-frame clones only, minus some. This table holds more than 550,000 clones, 90% found once. Sequencing was done on a sample of memory CD8+ T cells from PBMCs. Stated subset: CD45RO+ cells pooled with CCR7-negative TemRA cells. Receptors were obtained from a man between 18 and 29 years old in good health. Some clones in this sample may be carry-over from other donors' samples.

The chain has TRBV6-4 and TRBJ2-7; 7 bases are shared with TRBD1. V lost 6 bases, J lost 1 base, and 12 bases stayed unmatched. The germline CDR1 and CDR2 sequences are MRHNA and SNTAGT. The CDR3 runs to 16 residues. CDR3 DNA: TGTGCCAGCAGCGGGACAGAGTACCAAACATCCTACGAGCAGTACTTC. It translates to CASSGTEYQTSYEQYF.

The chain carries TRBV7-6 and TRBJ2-1; the match to TRBD2 covers 10 bases. The germline V gene has CDR1 SGHVS and CDR2 FNYEAQ. J gave up 2 bases and V 2 bases, and 3 bases lay outside the gene matches. CDR3 length: 16 amino acids. The CDR3 coding sequence is TGTGCCAGCAGCTTAACAGCGGGAGGGCCCTACAATGAGCAGTTCTTC. Encoded protein: CASSLTAGGPYNEQFF.

CDR3 DNA: TGTGCCAGCAGTTATCGGGAGGGAGGGGGCGAGCAGTACTTC. Residues: CASSYREGGGEQYF. The rearrangement uses TRBV6-5 and TRBJ2-7, with 8 nucleotides matching TRBD2. Germline V gene sequence: CDR1 MNHEY, CDR2 SVGAGI. CDR3 length: 14 amino acids. V was pared by 3 bases and J by 6 bases, with 7 bases of the junction left unmatched.

The rearrangement joins TRBV9 to TRBJ1-1; D not certain. There are 14 residues in the CDR3. The germline CDR1 and CDR2 sequences are SGDLS and YYNGEE. Between the trimmed V and J ends, which lost 0 bases and 5 bases, there was a span of 11 bases. CDR3 residues: CASSVGGGKTEAFF. The CDR3 DNA follows: TGTGCCAGCAGCGTAGGGGGAGGGAAGACTGAAGCTTTCTTT.

This chain joins TRBV5-4 and TRBJ2-1; 9 nucleotides line up with TRBD2. V dropped 0 bases and J dropped 6; count of bases not matched to a gene: 4. The CDR3 totals 15 residues. Germline-derived CDR1 and CDR2 are SGHNT and YYREEE (reference sequence). CDR3 DNA sequence: TGTGCCAGCAGCTTGGTAGCGGGAGTGGGCAATGAGCAGTTCTTC. This gives the protein CASSLVAGVGNEQFF.

DNA for the CDR3: TGTGCCAGCAGTGAGTGGGTTGGGGAGCTGTTTTTT. It is translated as CASSEWVGELFF. The chain links TRBV6-1 to TRBJ2-2; D remains unclear. CDR1 and CDR2 from the germline V gene are MNHNS and SASEGT. The CDR3 sequence is 12 residues long. V lost 3 bases and J lost 8, with 7 bases in between.

The V call is TRBV10-3, the J call TRBJ1-5; D remains ambiguous. The germline V gene encodes CDR1 ENHRY and CDR2 SYGVKD. V lost 2 bases, J lost 5 bases, and 4 bases lay in between. The CDR3 spans 12 residues. The CDR3 region is CAISEDYQPQHF. The CDR3 nucleotides read TGTGCCATCAGTGAGGATTATCAGCCCCAGCATTTT.

The chain is built from TRBV2 and TRBJ2-7; D unclear. Germline assignment: CDR1 SNHLY and CDR2 FYNNEI. Trimming cost V 5 bases and J 1 base, with 12 bases left between them. This CDR3 spans 14 amino acids. The CDR3 DNA follows: TGTGCCAGCAGTTATAGCCTAGGTTCCTACGAGCAGTACTTC. Translated, it gives CASSYSLGSYEQYF.

The chain joins TRBV6-5 to TRBJ2-7; 7 positions match TRBD1. The CDR3 loop spans 14 amino acids. Germline CDR1 reads MNHEY; CDR2 reads SVGAGI. The J segment lost 3 bases and the V segment lost 2 bases, leaving 4 bases of the junction unmatched. The CDR3 DNA reads as TGTGCCAGCAGTTACACAGGGGCTAGCTACGAGCAGTACTTC. Translation: CASSYTGASYEQYF.

The chain uses TRBV29-1 and TRBJ2-7; 7 nucleotides align to TRBD1. CDR3 length: 14 residues. The germline CDR1 and CDR2 sequences are SQVTM and ANQGSEA. The CDR3 sequence: CSAGTEFPGYEQYF. CDR3 coding DNA: TGCAGTGCCGGGACAGAGTTCCCCGGCTACGAGCAGTACTTC.

This sequence joins TRBV9 and TRBJ1-2; the D is unclear. This CDR3 is built from 15 residues. Germline V lookup: CDR1 SGDLS, CDR2 YYNGEE. Trimming pared 6 bases from V and 0 bases from J, leaving 15 bases between. This chain's CDR3 is CASNPIGRSNYGYTF. The DNA for the CDR3 is TGTGCCAGCAACCCCATCGGCAGATCTAACTATGGCTACACCTTC.

The V gene is TRBV11-2, the J gene TRBJ2-3; D is ambiguous. V was pared by 3 bases and J by 0 bases, with 13 bases between. Per germline, CDR1 SGHAT and CDR2 FQNNGV. The length of the CDR3 is 16 residues. In DNA, the CDR3 is TGTGCCAGCAGCTTGGGTGGGATGGATAGCACAGATACGCAGTATTTT. The encoded protein is CASSLGGMDSTDTQYF. Full variable domain (rest looked up from reference TRBV11-2 and TRBJ2-3): EAGVAQSPRYKIIEKRQSVAFWCNPISGHATLYWYQQILGQGPKLLIQFQNNGVVDDSQLPKDRFSAERLKGVDSTLKIQPAKLEDSAVYLCASSLGGMDSTDTQYFGPGTRLTVL.

This clone has only one observation. This sequence joins TRBV27 and TRBJ1-1, with TRBD1 matching over 9 bases. Losses at the gene ends were 5 bases for V and 0 bases for J; bases not matched to a gene: 7. Germline lookup yields CDR1 MNHEY and CDR2 SMNVEV (reference sequence). The CDR3 is made up of 16 amino acids. The CDR3 DNA follows: TGTGCCAGCAGTCCCAGACAGGGGGTATTGAACACTGAAGCTTTCTTT. As protein: CASSPRQGVLNTEAFF.

This chain uses TRBV27 with TRBJ2-1; D unresolved. The CDR3 is 16 residues long. V shed 4 bases and J shed 9 bases, with 22 bases lying between them. Germline loops: CDR1 MNHEY, CDR2 SMNVEV (reference sequence). The CDR3, as DNA: TGTGCCAGCAGTTCCCCCGGGCTCATGGTCATAGGTGAGCAGTTCTTC. Translation gives CASSSPGLMVIGEQFF.

The chain joins TRBV27 to TRBJ2-7; D might be TRBD2 (6 bases). V shed 3 bases and J shed 5 bases, with 14 bases lying between them. CDR3 length: 14 residues. The germline V gene has CDR1 MNHEY and CDR2 SMNVEV (reference sequence). The CDR3 nucleotides read TGTGCCAGCAGTTTGACTAGGTGGGGGGACGAGCAGTACTTC. This codes for CASSLTRWGDEQYF.

The V gene is TRBV7-9, the J gene TRBJ2-7; a possible D gene is TRBD1 (5 bases). Per germline, CDR1 SEHNR and CDR2 FQNEAQ (reference sequence). The CDR3 sequence is 16 residues long. Trimming took off 1 base at V and 1 base at J, with 14 bases between the two ends. The CDR3 protein is CASSLEGPGKSYEQYF. The CDR3 DNA reads TGTGCCAGCAGCTTAGAAGGGCCAGGGAAATCCTACGAGCAGTACTTC.

V is TRBV2 and J is TRBJ2-7; D is undetermined. Per germline, CDR1 SNHLY and CDR2 FYNNEI. The CDR3 has 15 amino acids. Trimming left V 5 bases short and J 2 bases short, with 16 bases between. The CDR3 DNA is TGTGCCAGCAGTCCGGTGACGAGAAACCCCTACGAGCAGTACTTC. Translating it yields CASSPVTRNPYEQYF.

The V and J genes are TRBV28 and TRBJ2-1, with 7 nucleotides matching TRBD1. With V trimmed by 5 bases and J by 10 bases, 11 bases remained unmatched. The germline V gene has CDR1 MDHEN and CDR2 SYDVKM. There are 14 residues in the CDR3. CDR3 DNA sequence: TGTGCCAGCAGTCTGATAGGGGGCCCTCCGGAGCAGTTCTTC. Translated: CASSLIGGPPEQFF.

This chain connects TRBV28 to TRBJ2-7; D is unresolved. The germline V gene encodes CDR1 MDHEN and CDR2 SYDVKM. This CDR3 has 14 residues. Trimming shortened V by 5 bases and J by 5 bases, and 16 bases separated the two germline ends. CDR3 in amino acids: CASSPLVVSDEQYF. The CDR3 DNA is TGTGCCAGCAGTCCCCTTGTCGTTTCAGACGAGCAGTACTTC.

The V call is TRBV7-9, the J call TRBJ2-1, with 8 bases lining up with TRBD2. Per germline, CDR1 SEHNR and CDR2 FQNEAQ (reference sequence). CDR3 size: 15 residues. Losses at the gene ends were 4 bases for V and 3 bases for J; bases not matched to a gene: 5. For the CDR3, the DNA is TGTGCCAGCAGCTCCAGCGGGAGAGGCTACAATGAGCAGTTCTTC. It specifies CASSSSGRGYNEQFF.

This rearrangement joins TRBV1 to TRBJ2-1; the D call of TRBD2 is as the table states it, not checked on the DNA. TRBV1 is termed a pseudogene. There are 17 residues in the CDR3. CDR3 region: CTSSPSPAASSYNEQFF. CDR3 DNA: TGCACCAGCAGCCCCAGCCCCGCTGCTAGCTCCTACAATGAGCAGTTCTTC.

The chain has TRBV5-4 and TRBJ1-6; possibly TRBD1 for D (6 bases). The V gene lost 4 bases and the J gene lost 8 bases, with 13 bases spanning the gap. CDR1 is SGHNT, CDR2 YYREEE, per germline (reference sequence). This CDR3 has 14 residues. As DNA, the CDR3 is TGTGCCAGCAGCGGGTACAGGGACGATTCACCCCTCCACTTT. As protein: CASSGYRDDSPLHF.

The chain employs TRBV6-6 and TRBJ1-5, with 9 bases fitting TRBD1. The CDR3 is 15 residues long. The junction had 9 bases not matched to a gene; V was cut back by 6 bases and J by 6 bases. Germline V gives CDR1 MNHNY, CDR2 SVGAGI (reference sequence). The CDR3 sequence is CASRLRTGGGQPQHF. For the CDR3, the DNA is TGTGCCAGCAGATTGAGAACAGGGGGCGGTCAGCCCCAGCATTTT.

This rearrangement joins TRBV5-6 to TRBJ2-2, with a weak D call TRBD2 (6 bases). CDR3 length equals 16 residues. V shed 3 bases and J shed 6 bases, with 18 bases lying between them. CDR1 SGHDT and CDR2 YYEEEE come from the germline V gene. The CDR3 spells CASSSREVGVAGELFF. Here the CDR3 DNA reads TGTGCCAGCAGCTCCAGGGAGGTAGGGGTCGCCGGGGAGCTGTTTTTT.

This chain links TRBV19 with TRBJ1-1; weak D call: TRBD1 (6 bases). The CDR3 is made up of 14 amino acids. CDR1 is LNHDA, CDR2 SQIVND, per germline (reference sequence). V gave up 3 bases and J gave up 4 bases, with 12 bases separating them. This CDR3 is CASSIQGKGTEAFF. Here the CDR3 DNA reads TGTGCCAGTAGTATCCAGGGGAAGGGCACTGAAGCTTTCTTT.

The rearrangement links TRBV5-5 to TRBJ1-5, with 9 bases aligning to TRBD1. Germline CDR1 is SGHKS and CDR2 is YYEKEE (reference sequence). V shed 4 bases and J 7 bases; nucleotides not matched to a gene: 9. The CDR3 is 15 residues long. CDR3 DNA: TGTGCCAGCAGCCCGGGGACAGGGTTAAACCAGCCCCAGCATTTT. This encodes CASSPGTGLNQPQHF.

In its sample, this clone was seen once. The chain couples TRBV15 to TRBJ1-2; no firm D call. Trimming pared 10 bases from V and 5 bases from J, leaving 17 bases between. The CDR3 is 13 amino acids. Germline V CDR1 and CDR2: LNHNV, YYDKDF (reference sequence). CDR3 sequence reads: CAITAGSFYGYTF. CDR3 coding DNA: TGTGCCATCACAGCCGGCAGTTTTTATGGCTACACCTTC.

The gene calls are TRBV4-3 and TRBJ2-1, with D possibly matching TRBD2 (5 bases). Germline V gene lookup returns CDR1 LGHNA and CDR2 YSLEER. With 0 bases removed from V and 6 bases from J, the gap between germline ends came to 9 bases. This CDR3 is built from 14 residues. The CDR3 DNA sequence: TGCGCCAGCAGCCAAGATTACGCGGGCAATGAGCAGTTCTTC. This encodes CASSQDYAGNEQFF.

The J gene is TRBJ1-3, the V gene TRBV9, with D possibly matching TRBD1 (6 bases). In germline, CDR1 is SGDLS, CDR2 YYNGEE. The V end was cut by 3 bases, the J end by 6 bases, with 19 bases between. This CDR3 has 16 residues. The CDR3: CASSGSFQGPPNTIYF. In DNA form, the CDR3 reads TGTGCCAGCAGCGGCTCCTTCCAGGGGCCCCCAAACACCATATATTTT. Full variable domain (rest looked up from reference TRBV9 and TRBJ1-3): DSGVTQTPKHLITATGQRVTLRCSPRSGDLSVYWYQQSLDQGLQFLIQYYNGEERAKGNILERFSAQQFPDLHSELNLSSLELGDSALYFCASSGSFQGPPNTIYFGEGSWLTVV.

This clone appeared once. The V gene is TRBV4-3, the J gene TRBJ1-3; tentative D call: TRBD1 (5 bases). This CDR3 has 15 amino acids. Trimming removed 3 bases at V and 5 bases at J, with 14 bases between. In germline, CDR1 is LGHNA, CDR2 YSLEER. CDR3 in amino acids: CASSQGTGVRNTIYF. The CDR3 DNA sequence: TGCGCCAGCAGCCAGGGGACGGGAGTTAGAAACACCATATATTTT.